This entry lists 17 T cell receptor beta chains sequenced from one sample in a study of blood T cell repertoires in COVID-19 (TCRdb year 2020). Library preparation was by the immunoSEQ multiplex PCR assay. The clones in this table, taken by TCRdb from immuneACCESS, are in-frame only. Not every clone is retained; where verified, under half of the shortfall comes from an unresolved V gene, and the cause of the rest is unknown. The sample records 250,000 to 300,000 clones, approximately 84% of which are singletons. Clones ranked in the top ten supply less than 20% of the sample. Material: PBMCs or T cells enriched from blood (not recorded which). The receptors were gathered from a man aged 18 to 30 who had recovered from COVID-19.

The CDR3 loop reads CASSLARGYGYTF. CDR3 DNA: TGTGCCAGCAGCCTAGCCCGGGGATATGGCTACACCTTC. J is TRBJ1-2 and V is TRBV3-1 (or the pseudogene TRBV3-2), with unresolved D. V lost 4 bases and J 5 bases, leaving 11 bases between the germline ends. The CDR3 extends over 13 amino acids. Germline CDR1 LGHDT, CDR2 YNNKEL (reference sequence).

CDR3 DNA sequence: TGTGCCAGCAGGCCGGTTGGTTATGGCTACACCTTC. This encodes CASRPVGYGYTF. This rearrangement joins TRBV28 to TRBJ1-2; no reliable D call. Between the trimmed V and J ends, which lost 6 bases and 5 bases, there was a span of 10 bases. Germline loops: CDR1 MDHEN, CDR2 SYDVKM. CDR3 length equals 12 residues.

V usage is TRBV6-5 and J usage is TRBJ2-7; possible D gene TRBD1, 6 bases. V lost 8 bases and J 3 bases, leaving 14 bases between the germline ends. Germline CDR1 MNHEY, CDR2 SVGAGI. The CDR3 runs to 13 residues. The CDR3: CASQAGAHYEQYF. The CDR3 coding sequence is TGTGCCAGCCAAGCAGGGGCGCACTACGAGCAGTACTTC.

The V gene is TRBV29-1, the J gene TRBJ2-1; the match to TRBD2 covers 10 bases. Germline-derived CDR1 and CDR2 are SQVTM and ANQGSEA. With 7 bases clipped from V and 2 bases from J, the junction kept 5 bases outside the gene matches. The CDR3 has 14 amino acids. CDR3 protein: CSARAGGAYNEQFF. CDR3 coding DNA: TGCAGCGCCAGAGCGGGGGGGGCCTACAATGAGCAGTTCTTC.

V is TRBV7-2 and J is TRBJ2-7; D is unresolved. CDR3 length equals 11 residues. V dropped 2 bases and J dropped 6 bases, with 5 bases sitting between them. Germline CDR1 reads SGHTA; CDR2 reads FQGNSA. The DNA of the CDR3 is TGTGCCAGCAGCTTATATTCCGAGCAGTACTTC. Amino acid sequence: CASSLYSEQYF. The variable domain in full, completed from reference TRBV7-2 and TRBJ2-7, reads GAGVSQSPSNKVTEKGKDVELRCDPISGHTALYWYRQSLGQGLEFLIYFQGNSAPDKSGLPSDRFSAERTGGSVSTLTIQRTQQEDSAVYLCASSLYSEQYFGPGTRLTVT.

The chain combines TRBV2 with TRBJ1-2; D call uncertain. Between the trimmed V and J ends, which lost 7 bases and 7 bases, there was a span of 10 bases. The CDR3 has 11 residues. Looked up from germline, CDR1 is SNHLY and CDR2 is FYNNEI. The CDR3 bases are TGTGCCAGCACGGGGTTCCCTGGCTACACCTTC. This encodes CASTGFPGYTF. The variable domain in full, completed from reference TRBV2 and TRBJ1-2, reads EPEVTQTPSHQVTQMGQEVILRCVPISNHLYFYWYRQILGQKVEFLVSFYNNEISEKSEIFDDQFSVERPDGSNFTLKIRSTKLEDSAMYFCASTGFPGYTFGSGTRLTVV.

This clone was observed once. V gene TRBV5-4 combines with J gene TRBJ1-2, with 7 bases fitting TRBD1. The CDR3 loop spans 13 amino acids. CDR1 and CDR2 (germline): SGHNT, YYREEE (reference sequence). Losses at the gene ends were 6 bases for V and 8 bases for J; bases not matched to a gene: 10. CDR3 loop: CASNLDRNNGYTF. CDR3 bases: TGTGCCAGCAATCTGGACAGGAACAACGGCTACACCTTC.

Written as DNA, the CDR3 is TGTGCCATGGCTAGCGGCTCCTACAATGAGCAGTTCTTC. This gives the protein CAMASGSYNEQFF. The chain recombines TRBV10-3 with TRBJ2-1; 7 bases line up with TRBD2. The CDR3 runs to 13 residues. The germline V gene has CDR1 ENHRY and CDR2 SYGVKD. The junction had 2 bases not matched to a gene; V was cut back by 9 bases and J by 0 bases.

This chain links TRBV7-3 with TRBJ2-7; perhaps TRBD1 as D (6 bases). From germline, CDR1 is SGHTA and CDR2 FQGTGA. CDR3 length: 14 residues. The germline V and J ends were trimmed by 5 bases and 4 bases, with 15 bases remaining between them. CDR3 amino acids: CASSPGTSGYEQYF. The CDR3 DNA sequence: TGTGCCAGCAGCCCCGGGACAAGTGGGTACGAGCAGTACTTC.

This chain links TRBV13 with TRBJ2-7, with TRBD1 as a possible D gene (6 bases). Trimming took 0 bases from V and 3 from J, leaving 12 bases between them. The CDR3 is made up of 15 amino acids. CDR1 is PRHDT, CDR2 FYEKMQ, per germline (reference sequence). The CDR3 bases are TGTGCCAGCAGCTTAGGAAAGGGGGTTCTCTACGAGCAGTACTTC. Its translation is CASSLGKGVLYEQYF.

The chain employs TRBV19 and TRBJ1-1; 8 nucleotides line up with TRBD1. J gave up 5 bases and V 2 bases, and 10 bases lay outside the gene matches. The germline gives CDR1 LNHDA, CDR2 SQIVND (reference sequence). The CDR3 consists of 16 residues. The CDR3 DNA follows: TGTGCCAGTAGTATACCTTCACAGGGGGTGGGAACTGAAGCTTTCTTT. Its translation: CASSIPSQGVGTEAFF.

The chain is built from TRBV28 and TRBJ1-2; 10 positions agree with TRBD1. Unmatched junction bases numbered 18, after V lost 4 bases and J lost 4 bases. In germline, CDR1 is MDHEN, CDR2 SYDVKM. The length of the CDR3 is 19 residues. The CDR3: CASSSPLGGQGRLSYGYTF. The CDR3 bases are TGTGCCAGCAGTTCGCCTTTAGGGGGACAGGGGCGTCTCTCCTATGGCTACACCTTC.

V usage is TRBV9 and J usage is TRBJ2-1; a possible D gene is TRBD2 (6 bases). The V end lost 2 bases, the J end lost 10 bases, and 10 bases lay between the germline ends. CDR3 length equals 12 residues. Germline V CDR1 and CDR2: SGDLS, YYNGEE. The CDR3 DNA reads TGTGCCAGCAGCGTCCGGGAGAACGAGCAGTTCTTC. It codes for CASSVRENEQFF. Full variable domain (rest looked up from reference TRBV9 and TRBJ2-1): DSGVTQTPKHLITATGQRVTLRCSPRSGDLSVYWYQQSLDQGLQFLIQYYNGEERAKGNILERFSAQQFPDLHSELNLSSLELGDSALYFCASSVRENEQFFGPGTRLTVL.

CDR3 sequence reads: CSASPGAVLGQPQHF. The DNA of the CDR3 is TGCAGTGCTAGTCCGGGAGCGGTCCTTGGTCAGCCCCAGCATTTT. This rearrangement joins TRBV20-1 to TRBJ1-5; D not certain. Trimming left V 3 bases short and J 6 bases short, with 18 bases between. CDR1 and CDR2 from the germline V gene are DFQATT and SNEGSKA (reference sequence). CDR3 length: 15 amino acids.

This rearrangement joins TRBV19 to TRBJ2-7, with D perhaps matching TRBD2 (6 bases). Deletions cut 4 bases from V and 4 bases from J, with 14 bases between. Germline loops: CDR1 LNHDA, CDR2 SQIVND (reference sequence). The CDR3 is 14 amino acids. Written as DNA, the CDR3 is TGTGCCAGTAGTAAAGACGGGACTCCATACGAGCAGTACTTC. It codes for CASSKDGTPYEQYF.

The chain couples TRBV12-3 or TRBV12-4 to TRBJ2-1, with TRBD2 as a possible D gene (6 bases). The V and J ends lost 0 bases and 15 bases respectively, with 15 bases between them. The length of the CDR3 is 13 residues. Written as DNA, the CDR3 is TGTGCCAGCAGTTTAGCATCGGCGGGGCCACTGTTCTTC. Translated: CASSLASAGPLFF.

The chain combines TRBV6-5 with TRBJ1-2, with 9 bases that match TRBD1. Germline V gene sequence: CDR1 MNHEY, CDR2 SVGAGI. V trimming: 7 bases; J trimming: 1 base; junction bases outside the gene matches: 4. The CDR3 sequence is 14 residues long. The CDR3 here is CASIRDRVNYGYTF. For the CDR3, the DNA is TGTGCCAGCATCCGGGACAGGGTTAACTATGGCTACACCTTC.